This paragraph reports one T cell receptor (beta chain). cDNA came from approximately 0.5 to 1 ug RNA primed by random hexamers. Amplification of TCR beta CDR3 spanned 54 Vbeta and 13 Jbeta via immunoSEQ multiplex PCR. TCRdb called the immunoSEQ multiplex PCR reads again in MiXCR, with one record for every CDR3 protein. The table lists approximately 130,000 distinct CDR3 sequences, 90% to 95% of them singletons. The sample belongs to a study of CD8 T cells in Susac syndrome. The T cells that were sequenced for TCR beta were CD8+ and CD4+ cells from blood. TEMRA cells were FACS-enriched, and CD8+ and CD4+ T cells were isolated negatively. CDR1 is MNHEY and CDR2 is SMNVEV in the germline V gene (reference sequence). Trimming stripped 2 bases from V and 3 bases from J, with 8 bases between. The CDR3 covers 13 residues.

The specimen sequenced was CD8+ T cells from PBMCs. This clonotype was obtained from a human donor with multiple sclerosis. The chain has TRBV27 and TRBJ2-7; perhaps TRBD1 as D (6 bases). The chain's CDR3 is CASSLKGVYEQYF. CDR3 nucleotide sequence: TGTGCCAGCAGTTTAAAGGGGGTCTACGAGCAGTACTTC.